Listed below are T cell receptor beta chains from one sample, sequenced in a study of T cells in Graves' hyperthyroidism and ophthalmopathy. TCRdb used MiXCR to reprocess the multiplex PCR reads, holding one entry per CDR3 protein. The sample yields roughly 280,000 distinct CDR3 sequences, about 17% seen once. Sequencing used blood. These receptors originate from a woman aged 55-69 years with Graves' ophthalmopathy. Both conserved end residues are part of each CDR3. The D gene is left open where the match is weak. Size is stated for part of the rows, as once, few or many counts, or as a class when the clone is expanded.

D: NA
size: many
J: TRBJ2-7
V: TRBV7-2
CDR3: CASSLDYYEQYF
DNA: TGTGCCAGCAGCTTAGACTACTACGAGCAGTACTTC

D: NA
size: few
J: TRBJ2-2
V: TRBV4-1
CDR3: CASSQYSVNTGELFF
DNA: TGCGCCAGCAGCCAATACTCCGTGAACACCGGGGAGCTGTTTTTT

D: NA
size: many
J: TRBJ1-2
V: TRBV27
CDR3: CASSLYPGASYGYTF
DNA: TGTGCCAGCAGTTTATATCCAGGGGCAAGCTATGGCTACACCTTC

D: NA
size: NA
J: TRBJ1-1
V: TRBV28
CDR3: CASSLNRPGRAEAFF
DNA: TGTGCCAGCAGTTTAAACCGTCCAGGGAGGGCAGAAGCTTTCTTT

D: TRBD1
size: many
J: TRBJ1-1
V: TRBV20-1
CDR3: CSARRQGEAFF
DNA: TGCAGTGCTCGTAGACAGGGTGAAGCTTTCTTT

D: TRBD1
size: many
J: TRBJ2-7
V: TRBV3-1
CDR3: CASSRDRGPYEQYF
DNA: TGTGCCAGCAGCCGGGACAGGGGACCCTACGAGCAGTACTTC

D: TRBD1
size: many
J: TRBJ1-5
V: TRBV27
CDR3: CASGTGVWSNQPQHF
DNA: TGTGCCAGTGGGACAGGGGTCTGGAGCAATCAGCCCCAGCATTTT

D: TRBD1
size: many
J: TRBJ2-7
V: TRBV15
CDR3: CATSRYRGSEQYF
DNA: TGTGCCACCAGCAGGTACAGGGGTAGCGAGCAGTACTTC

D: TRBD1
size: few
J: TRBJ2-2
V: TRBV7-2
CDR3: CASSPPGQGGTGELFF
DNA: TGTGCCAGCAGCCCCCCGGGACAGGGGGGCACCGGGGAGCTGTTTTTT

D: TRBD2
size: NA
J: TRBJ2-2
V: TRBV20-1
CDR3: CSARDSGRELTGELFF
DNA: TGCAGTGCTAGAGATTCGGGGCGGGAGCTCACCGGGGAGCTGTTTTTT

D: NA
size: NA
J: TRBJ2-1
V: TRBV6-2/TRBV6-3
CDR3: CASSYSRDRTYNEQFF
DNA: TGTGCCAGCAGTTACTCTAGGGACCGAACCTACAATGAGCAGTTCTTC

D: TRBD1
size: many
J: TRBJ2-7
V: TRBV6-2/TRBV6-3
CDR3: CASTAIGTGGSEQYF
DNA: TGTGCCAGCACCGCGATCGGGACAGGGGGTTCCGAGCAGTACTTC

D: TRBD1
size: many
J: TRBJ2-5
V: TRBV7-6
CDR3: CASSLFQGDQETQYF
DNA: TGTGCCAGCAGCTTGTTCCAGGGGGACCAAGAGACCCAGTACTTC

D: NA
size: few
J: TRBJ1-4
V: TRBV29-1
CDR3: CSARWREKLFF
DNA: TGCAGCGCACGGTGGAGAGAAAAACTGTTTTTT

D: NA
size: many
J: TRBJ2-5
V: TRBV11-2
CDR3: CASRLDMGLQTQYF
DNA: TGTGCCAGCAGATTAGATATGGGACTCCAAACCCAGTACTTC

D: NA
size: few
J: TRBJ1-5
V: TRBV19
CDR3: CASSIEQGLSNQPQHF
DNA: TGTGCCAGTAGTATAGAGCAGGGGTTGAGCAATCAGCCCCAGCATTTT

D: NA
size: many
J: TRBJ1-1
V: TRBV5-1
CDR3: CASKPSPQEEVAFF
DNA: TGCGCCAGCAAACCCTCTCCCCAGGAGGAGGTAGCTTTCTTT

D: TRBD2
size: NA
J: TRBJ2-2
V: TRBV20-1
CDR3: CSALAGNTGELFF
DNA: TGCAGTGCATTAGCGGGAAACACCGGGGAGCTGTTTTTT

D: TRBD1
size: few
J: TRBJ2-1
V: TRBV20-1
CDR3: CSARAPQGVGNEQFF
DNA: TGCAGTGCTAGAGCCCCACAGGGGGTGGGAAATGAGCAGTTCTTC

D: NA
size: many
J: TRBJ2-7
V: TRBV11-2
CDR3: CASSQRDGPYEQYF
DNA: TGTGCCAGCAGCCAACGGGACGGTCCCTACGAGCAGTACTTC

D: NA
size: NA
J: TRBJ1-2
V: TRBV20-1
CDR3: CSAPGRSDDYTF
DNA: TGCAGTGCTCCGGGCCGTTCTGATGACTACACCTTC

D: TRBD1
size: NA
J: TRBJ1-4
V: TRBV12-3/TRBV12-4
CDR3: CASRHQGAGEKLFF
DNA: TGTGCCAGCAGACACCAGGGGGCGGGTGAAAAACTGTTTTTT

D: NA
size: many
J: TRBJ2-7
V: TRBV18
CDR3: CASSPGTTASYEQYF
DNA: TGTGCCAGCTCACCAGGAACCACAGCCTCCTACGAGCAGTACTTC

D: TRBD1
size: NA
J: TRBJ2-7
V: TRBV7-3
CDR3: CASSHIGQGAPGEQYF
DNA: TGTGCCAGCAGCCACATAGGGCAGGGGGCGCCTGGCGAGCAGTACTTC

D: TRBD2
size: many
J: TRBJ2-7
V: TRBV28
CDR3: CASKTSGSYEQYF
DNA: TGTGCCAGCAAGACTAGCGGCTCCTACGAGCAGTACTTC

D: NA
size: few
J: TRBJ2-3
V: TRBV14
CDR3: CASSQEGTSGDTQYF
DNA: TGTGCCAGCAGCCAAGAGGGGACCAGTGGAGATACGCAGTATTTT